This entry concerns a single T cell receptor (beta chain). Its specificity is not known. These data originate in a study of a mutant IDH1 vaccine in newly diagnosed glioma. Study background: The treated population exhibited a male proportion of roughly 62%, a female proportion of 37.5%, and a mean age of about 40 years. Those enrolled had earlier been treated with radiotherapy, temozolomide, or both, mostly both.

Data came from immunoSEQ multiplex PCR; TCRdb stores just in-frame clones and leaves some out. The table shows 35,000 to 45,000 clones, with around 91% occurring only once. Study results and limitations: Overall, 93.3% of patients had vaccine-induced immune responses. Alterations occurring in top peripheral T cell clonotypes seemed unrelated to pseudoprogression.

The time point was: week 35, safety follow-up. Each vaccine dose was 300 ug of mutant IDH1 20-mer peptide, with topical imiquimod. This CDR3 comprises 13 residues. CDR1 is SGHRS and CDR2 is YFSETQ in the germline V gene. Trimming stripped 0 bases from V and 6 bases from J, with 6 bases between. This specimen consisted of PBMCs, obtained from a glioma patient whose treatment included an IDH1 peptide vaccine. J is TRBJ1-4 and V is TRBV5-1; no reliable D call. The clonotype comes from a man aged 40-49 years with glioma. The CDR3, as DNA: TGCGCCAGCAGCTTGGACAGCTATGAAAAACTGTTTTTT. Amino acids: CASSLDSYEKLFF.